This TCR beta chain was captured in a study of regulatory T cells in long-lasting Graves disease. CDR3 length: 16 amino acids. V dropped 5 bases and J dropped 4 bases, with 15 bases sitting between them. Germline assignment: CDR1 LNHNV and CDR2 YYDKDF (reference sequence). Study-level findings and limits: Gene preferences differed: TRBV28, TRBJ1-2, TRBJ2-5 in persistent cases. Persistent Graves' cases showed lower TCR diversity than newly diagnosed cases.

TCR beta libraries were built with iRepertoire HTBI primers and Arm-PCR of CDR3 regions. TCRdb processed the multiplex PCR reads anew with MiXCR; each CDR3 protein has one entry. Among 350,000 to 500,000 distinct CDR3 sequences listed, roughly a fifth were seen once. The time point: persistent/refractory GD, antithyroid drugs over 5 years with positive TRAb. RNA extracted from PBMCs served as the sequencing template. The diagnosis of Graves' disease used American Thyroid Association guidelines. As a group, patients came from one endocrinology department in Xi'an, China. This clonotype showed up just a few times. The antigen remains undetermined.

The rearrangement joins TRBV15 to TRBJ2-6; either TRBD1 or TRBD2 may fit D (5 bases each). Sample: peripheral blood mononuclear cells (PBMCs), taken when the disease was refractory, from a patient treated with antithyroid drugs. The receptor was derived from a female donor with Graves disease. The CDR3 is CATSGDLIVGANVLTF. CDR3 DNA sequence: TGTGCCACCAGCGGGGACCTGATAGTCGGGGCCAACGTCCTGACTTTC.